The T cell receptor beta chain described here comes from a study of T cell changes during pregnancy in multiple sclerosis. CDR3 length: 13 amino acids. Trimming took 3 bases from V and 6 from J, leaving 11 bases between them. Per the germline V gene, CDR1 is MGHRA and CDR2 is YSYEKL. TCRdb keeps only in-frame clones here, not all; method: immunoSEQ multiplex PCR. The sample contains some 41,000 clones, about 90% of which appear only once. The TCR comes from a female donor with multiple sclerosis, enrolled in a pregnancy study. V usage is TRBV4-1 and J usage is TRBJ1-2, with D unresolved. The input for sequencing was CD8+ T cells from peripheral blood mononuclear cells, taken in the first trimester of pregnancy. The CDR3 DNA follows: TGCGCCAGCAGCCATGAGGGTTTTAATGGCTACACCTTC. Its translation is CASSHEGFNGYTF.